What follows are 26 T cell receptor beta chains derived from one specimen sequenced in a study of shared clonotypes between healthy human individuals. TCRdb's copy holds only in-frame clones and misses some; the assay was immunoSEQ multiplex PCR. In the table there are millions of clones, over 85% of which are singletons. Source material: naive CD4+ T cells sorted from blood. Subset of the sample: CD45RA+ positively selected. These receptors were taken from a man between 18 and 35 years old in good health.

This sequence joins TRBV11-3 and TRBJ2-7; D possibly corresponds to TRBD1 (6 bases). CDR3 length: 14 residues. V dropped 3 bases and J dropped 2 bases, with 11 bases sitting between them. The germline V gene has CDR1 SGHNT and CDR2 YENEEA. DNA of the CDR3: TGTGCCAGCAGCTTCCCTCAGGGGACCTACGAGCAGTACTTC. It translates to CASSFPQGTYEQYF.

The gene calls are TRBV9 and TRBJ2-5, with D possibly being TRBD1 or TRBD2 (5 bases each). This CDR3 is built from 14 residues. V was clipped by 0 bases and J by 7 bases, with 13 bases between them. The germline V gene has CDR1 SGDLS and CDR2 YYNGEE. Here the CDR3 reads CASSVGGESGTQYF. The CDR3 bases are TGTGCCAGCAGCGTAGGAGGGGAATCCGGGACCCAGTACTTC.

The chain links TRBV6-1 to TRBJ2-3; TRBD1 is a possible D gene (5 bases). The germline V gene encodes CDR1 MNHNS and CDR2 SASEGT. The CDR3 length is 18 residues. Trimming cost V 1 base and J 1 base, with 18 bases left between them. CDR3 bases: TGTGCCAGCAGTGAAGAGGGCAGGGTTAAAGGAGGCACAGATACGCAGTATTTT. Translated, it gives CASSEEGRVKGGTDTQYF.

The chain employs TRBV25-1 and TRBJ1-3; maybe TRBD1 (5 bases). CDR3 length equals 15 residues. Trimming left V 1 base short and J 3 bases short, with 10 bases between. The germline V gene has CDR1 MGHDK and CDR2 SYGVNS. The chain's CDR3 is CASSEWLGDGNTIYF. CDR3 DNA sequence: TGTGCCAGCAGTGAATGGTTGGGGGATGGAAACACCATATATTTT.

The chain couples TRBV5-4 to TRBJ2-2; 9 nucleotides agree with TRBD2. The V and J ends lost 5 bases and 4 bases, in that order; junction bases with no gene match: 9. Germline CDR1 SGHNT, CDR2 YYREEE (reference sequence). The CDR3 contains 16 residues. The CDR3: CASRPTGTSFTGELFF. CDR3 DNA sequence: TGTGCCAGCAGACCTACCGGGACTAGCTTCACCGGGGAGCTGTTTTTT.

Written as DNA, the CDR3 is TGCGCCAGCGCCGTGGGCGGGCACTACAATGAGCAGTTCTTC. It translates to CASAVGGHYNEQFF. The chain uses TRBV5-1 and TRBJ2-1; a weak D match, TRBD2 (5 bases). The length of the CDR3 is 14 residues. Looked up from germline, CDR1 is SGHRS and CDR2 is YFSETQ. V lost 7 bases, J lost 3 bases, and 14 bases lay in between.

The rearrangement links TRBV30 to TRBJ1-6, with D hard to call. There are 11 residues in the CDR3. CDR1 is GTSNPN and CDR2 is SVGIG in the germline V gene (reference sequence). V was clipped by 1 base and J by 10 bases, with 5 bases between them. The DNA of the CDR3 is TGTGCCTGGAGTGGGTCATCACCCCTCCACTTT. It specifies CAWSGSSPLHF.

The V gene is TRBV28, the J gene TRBJ2-7; the D gene could be TRBD1 or TRBD2 (5 bases each). The CDR3 consists of 15 residues. The V end was cut by 5 bases, the J end by 7 bases, with 21 bases between. Germline lookup yields CDR1 MDHEN and CDR2 SYDVKM. The CDR3 DNA follows: TGTGCCAGCAGTCCACCCTCCCGGGGACGTGAGGAGCAGTACTTC. Protein product: CASSPPSRGREEQYF.

This clone was seen once. The J gene is TRBJ1-5, the V gene TRBV18; the match to TRBD1 covers 8 bases. The V segment lost 4 bases and the J segment 2 bases; nucleotides outside the gene matches: 7. Germline CDR1 KGHSH, CDR2 LQKENI. The CDR3 runs to 16 residues. DNA of the CDR3: TGTGCCAGCTCACTCCAGGGGGCGGTGGGCAATCAGCCCCAGCATTTT. Residues: CASSLQGAVGNQPQHF.

This rearrangement joins TRBV5-1 to TRBJ1-4; no reliable D call. The CDR3 contains 13 residues. V dropped 5 bases and J dropped 2 bases, with 7 bases sitting between them. Per the germline V gene, CDR1 is SGHRS and CDR2 is YFSETQ. CDR3 DNA sequence: TGCGCCAGCAGAACAGATACTAATGAAAAACTGTTTTTT. This codes for CASRTDTNEKLFF. The full variable domain, rest sourced from reference TRBV5-1 and TRBJ1-4, is KAGVTQTPRYLIKTRGQQVTLSCSPISGHRSVSWYQQTPGQGLQFLFEYFSETQRNKGNFPGRFSGRQFSNSRSEMNVSTLELGDSALYLCASRTDTNEKLFFGSGTQLSVL.

The chain combines TRBV16 with TRBJ1-1; D remains ambiguous. Germline CDR1 and CDR2: KGHSY and FQNENV. V shed 0 bases and J shed 0 bases, with 8 bases lying between them. The length of the CDR3 is 15 residues. CDR3: CASSQSGPMNTEAFF. CDR3 bases: TGTGCCAGCAGCCAATCGGGTCCCATGAACACTGAAGCTTTCTTT.

The rearrangement joins TRBV15 to TRBJ2-3, with unresolved D. Between the trimmed V and J ends, which lost 8 bases and 1 base, there was a span of 13 bases. Per the germline V gene, CDR1 is LNHNV and CDR2 is YYDKDF (reference sequence). There are 14 residues in the CDR3. The CDR3, as DNA: TGTGCCACCGTTGGGGTCAGAGGCACAGATACGCAGTATTTT. Translated, it gives CATVGVRGTDTQYF.

The chain is built from TRBV7-2 and TRBJ2-1; maybe TRBD2 (6 bases). Germline CDR1 SGHTA, CDR2 FQGNSA. The CDR3 runs to 16 residues. Between the trimmed V and J ends, which lost 5 bases and 0 bases, there was a span of 14 bases. This chain's CDR3 is CASSPTGVASYNEQFF. The CDR3 DNA is TGTGCCAGCAGCCCCACGGGGGTAGCCTCCTACAATGAGCAGTTCTTC. Based on the CDR3 plus reference TRBV7-2 and TRBJ2-1, the full variable domain is GAGVSQSPSNKVTEKGKDVELRCDPISGHTALYWYRQSLGQGLEFLIYFQGNSAPDKSGLPSDRFSAERTGGSVSTLTIQRTQQEDSAVYLCASSPTGVASYNEQFFGPGTRLTVL.

The chain has TRBV5-6 and TRBJ1-4; D possibly corresponds to TRBD1 (5 bases). This CDR3 comprises 13 residues. CDR1 is SGHDT, CDR2 YYEEEE, per germline. V was cut by 4 bases and J by 14 bases, with 18 bases left in between. The CDR3 bases are TGTGCCAGCAGCCAGTCTGACAGACCTAGGCTGTTTTTT. This codes for CASSQSDRPRLFF.

J is TRBJ2-1 and V is TRBV7-9, with D unresolved. This CDR3 is built from 17 residues. V was pared by 1 base and J by 0 bases, with 13 bases between. CDR1 SEHNR and CDR2 FQNEAQ come from the germline V gene (reference sequence). CDR3 sequence: CASSLDWSWASYNEQFF. Here the CDR3 DNA reads TGTGCCAGCAGCTTAGACTGGTCGTGGGCCTCCTACAATGAGCAGTTCTTC.

This rearrangement joins TRBV5-1 to TRBJ2-1; TRBD2 matches 8 bases. Trimming removed 0 bases from V and 5 bases from J; junction bases left unmatched: 4. Germline lookup yields CDR1 SGHRS and CDR2 YFSETQ. The CDR3 is 15 amino acids. The CDR3: CASSLEVAGNNEQFF. In DNA form, the CDR3 reads TGCGCCAGCAGCTTGGAAGTAGCGGGGAACAATGAGCAGTTCTTC.

This sequence joins TRBV5-1 and TRBJ2-1, with 7 positions matching TRBD1. The V segment lost 0 bases and the J segment 3 bases; nucleotides outside the gene matches: 3. The CDR3 totals 15 residues. Germline V gene sequence: CDR1 SGHRS, CDR2 YFSETQ. The CDR3 region is CASSLDPGGYNEQFF. The CDR3 DNA follows: TGCGCCAGCAGCTTGGACCCAGGGGGCTACAATGAGCAGTTCTTC.

This rearrangement joins TRBV27 to TRBJ2-1, with 7 bases that match TRBD2. V dropped 5 bases and J dropped 0; count of bases not matched to a gene: 7. CDR1 is MNHEY, CDR2 SMNVEV, per germline (reference sequence). The CDR3 spans 16 residues. The chain's CDR3 is CASSPLGGSSYNEQFF. The CDR3 nucleotides are TGTGCCAGCAGTCCTTTGGGGGGGAGCTCCTACAATGAGCAGTTCTTC.

This clone showed up just once. The V gene is TRBV6-1, the J gene TRBJ1-3; D gene ambiguous. The ends were cut back, 11 bases at V and 0 bases at J, with 11 bases in the middle. Germline V gene sequence: CDR1 MNHNS, CDR2 SASEGT. The CDR3 spans 13 residues. CDR3 sequence: CAGRINSGNTIYF. The CDR3 DNA reads as TGTGCCGGTAGAATAAACTCTGGAAACACCATATATTTT.

The chain links TRBV7-2 to TRBJ2-1; TRBD1 is a possible D gene (6 bases). The V end was cut by 5 bases, the J end by 4 bases, with 15 bases between. Germline V lookup: CDR1 SGHTA, CDR2 FQGNSA. This CDR3 has 15 residues. CDR3 residues: CASSGQTGNYNEQFF. The CDR3 region has the DNA TGTGCCAGCAGCGGACAGACAGGAAATTACAATGAGCAGTTCTTC.

In the case of this clone: Relative to the germline gene, one junction end is altered; a read error may explain this. This chain joins TRBV9 and TRBJ1-2; a weak D match, TRBD1 (6 bases). The CDR3 is 15 residues long. The V gene's germline CDR1 is SGDLS and CDR2 YYNGEE. The CDR3 reads CASSASGTTNHGYTF. CDR3 DNA: TGTGCCAGCAGCGCATCCGGGACAACTAACCATGGCTACACCTTC.

The CDR3 here is CASSPIGSGNTIYF. The CDR3 coding sequence is TGTGCCAGCTCACCAATAGGTTCTGGAAACACCATATATTTT. The chain couples TRBV18 to TRBJ1-3; unclear D gene. V was cut by 2 bases and J by 1 base, with 6 bases left in between. The CDR3 has 14 residues. Germline lookup yields CDR1 KGHSH and CDR2 LQKENI.

This clone was recorded only once. The chain recombines TRBV13 with TRBJ2-1; D gene unclear. The germline gives CDR1 PRHDT, CDR2 FYEKMQ (reference sequence). With 5 bases removed from V and 0 bases from J, the gap between germline ends came to 14 bases. The CDR3 is made up of 16 amino acids. CDR3 protein: CASSLRRSSSYNEQFF. Here the CDR3 DNA reads TGTGCCAGCAGCCTAAGAAGGAGTAGCTCCTACAATGAGCAGTTCTTC.

The rearrangement joins TRBV6-1 to TRBJ2-2; weak D call: TRBD2 (5 bases). The germline CDR1 and CDR2 sequences are MNHNS and SASEGT. There are 12 residues in the CDR3. V dropped 10 bases and J dropped 4 bases, with 10 bases sitting between them. The CDR3 DNA reads as TGTGCCACCAGCCGGGGCACCGGGGAGCTGTTTTTT. Translated: CATSRGTGELFF.

This clone was recorded only once. This chain uses TRBV28 with TRBJ1-2; tentative D call: TRBD1 (5 bases). V lost 3 bases, J lost 8 bases, and 10 bases lay in between. This CDR3 spans 12 amino acids. Germline lookup yields CDR1 MDHEN and CDR2 SYDVKM. The CDR3 DNA reads as TGTGCCAGCAGTTTCAGGGAGCGGGGCTACACCTTC. This sequence encodes CASSFRERGYTF.

The DNA of the CDR3 is TGCGCCAGCAGCCAAGATCCTTTCGGGAGCGGCTACGAGCAGTACTTC. Protein sequence: CASSQDPFGSGYEQYF. The V and J genes are TRBV4-1 and TRBJ2-7, with D maybe TRBD2 (6 bases). V was cut by 0 bases and J by 3 bases, with 15 bases left in between. Germline loops: CDR1 MGHRA, CDR2 YSYEKL. This CDR3 has 16 amino acids.